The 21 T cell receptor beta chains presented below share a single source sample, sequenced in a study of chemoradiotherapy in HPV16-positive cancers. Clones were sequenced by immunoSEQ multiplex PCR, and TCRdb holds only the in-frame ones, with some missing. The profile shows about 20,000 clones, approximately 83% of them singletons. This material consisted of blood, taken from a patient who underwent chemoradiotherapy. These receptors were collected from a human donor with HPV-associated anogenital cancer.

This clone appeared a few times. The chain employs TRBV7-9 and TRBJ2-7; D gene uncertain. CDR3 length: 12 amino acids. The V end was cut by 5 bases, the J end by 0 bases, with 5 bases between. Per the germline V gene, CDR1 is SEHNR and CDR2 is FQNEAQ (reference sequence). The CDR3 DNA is TGTGCCAGCAGCCGAAGCTCCTACGAGCAGTACTTC. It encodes CASSRSSYEQYF.

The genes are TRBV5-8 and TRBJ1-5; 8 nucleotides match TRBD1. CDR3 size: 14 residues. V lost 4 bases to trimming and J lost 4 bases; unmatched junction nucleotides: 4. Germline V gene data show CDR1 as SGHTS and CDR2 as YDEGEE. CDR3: CASSHDRGNQPQHF. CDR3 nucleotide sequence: TGTGCCAGCAGCCACGACAGGGGTAATCAGCCCCAGCATTTT.

CDR3 sequence: CASSSGAGFGEQYF. The CDR3 DNA sequence: TGTGCCAGCAGCTCTGGGGCGGGGTTTGGCGAGCAGTACTTC. The chain links TRBV7-2 to TRBJ2-7; tentative D call: TRBD2 (6 bases). The V end lost 4 bases, the J end lost 6 bases, and 16 bases lay between the germline ends. Germline V gene sequence: CDR1 SGHTA, CDR2 FQGNSA. The CDR3 consists of 14 residues.

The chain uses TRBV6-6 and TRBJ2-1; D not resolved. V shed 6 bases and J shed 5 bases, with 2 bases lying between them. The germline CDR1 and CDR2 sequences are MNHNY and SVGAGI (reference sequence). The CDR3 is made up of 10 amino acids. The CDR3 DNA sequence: TGTGCCAGCAGGAACAATGAGCAGTTCTTC. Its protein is CASRNNEQFF.

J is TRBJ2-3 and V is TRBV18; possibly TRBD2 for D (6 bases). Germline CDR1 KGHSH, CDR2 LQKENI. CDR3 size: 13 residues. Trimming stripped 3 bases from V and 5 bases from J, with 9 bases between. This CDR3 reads CASSPSSVDTQYF. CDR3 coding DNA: TGTGCCAGCTCACCTTCTAGCGTAGATACGCAGTATTTT.

CDR3 amino acids: CASSGDGSYNEQFF. The DNA of the CDR3 is TGCGCCAGCAGCGGCGATGGGTCTTACAATGAGCAGTTCTTC. The rearrangement uses TRBV5-1 and TRBJ2-1; D ambiguous. The CDR3 totals 14 residues. Germline CDR1 and CDR2: SGHRS and YFSETQ. V dropped 4 bases and J dropped 4 bases, with 12 bases sitting between them.

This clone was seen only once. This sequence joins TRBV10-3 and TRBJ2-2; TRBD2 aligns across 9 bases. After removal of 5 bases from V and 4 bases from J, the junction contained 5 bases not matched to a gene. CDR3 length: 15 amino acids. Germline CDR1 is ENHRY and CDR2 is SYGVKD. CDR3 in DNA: TGTGCCATCAGTATTGGACTAGCGACCACCGGGGAGCTGTTTTTT. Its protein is CAISIGLATTGELFF.

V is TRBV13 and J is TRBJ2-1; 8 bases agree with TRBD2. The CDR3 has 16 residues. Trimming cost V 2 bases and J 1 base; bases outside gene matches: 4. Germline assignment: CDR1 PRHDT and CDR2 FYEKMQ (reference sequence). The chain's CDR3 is CASSLSGGGSYNEQFF. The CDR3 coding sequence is TGTGCCAGCAGCTTAAGCGGCGGGGGGTCCTACAATGAGCAGTTCTTC.

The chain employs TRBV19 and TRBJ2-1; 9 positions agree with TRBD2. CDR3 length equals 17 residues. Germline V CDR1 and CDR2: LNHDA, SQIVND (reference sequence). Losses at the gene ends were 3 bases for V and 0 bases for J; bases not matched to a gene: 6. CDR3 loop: CASSIASGRSSYNEQFF. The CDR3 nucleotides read TGTGCCAGTAGTATTGCCAGCGGGAGGAGCTCCTACAATGAGCAGTTCTTC.

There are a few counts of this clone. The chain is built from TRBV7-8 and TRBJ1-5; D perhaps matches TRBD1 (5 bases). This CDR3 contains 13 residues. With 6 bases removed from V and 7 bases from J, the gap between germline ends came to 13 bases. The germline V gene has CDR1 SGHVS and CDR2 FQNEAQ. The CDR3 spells CASSRNGGQPQHF. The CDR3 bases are TGTGCCAGCAGTCGAAATGGGGGGCAGCCCCAGCATTTT. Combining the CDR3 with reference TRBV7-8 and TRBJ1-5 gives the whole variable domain GAGVSQSPRYKVAKRGQDVALRCDPISGHVSLFWYQQALGQGPEFLTYFQNEAQLDKSGLPSDRFFAERPEGSVSTLKIQRTQQEDSAVYLCASSRNGGQPQHFGDGTRLSIL.

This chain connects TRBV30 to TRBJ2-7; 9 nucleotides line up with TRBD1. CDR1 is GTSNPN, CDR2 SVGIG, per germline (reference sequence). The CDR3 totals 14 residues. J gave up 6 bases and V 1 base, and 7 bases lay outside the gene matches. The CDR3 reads CAWSAGTGWVEQYF. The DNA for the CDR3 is TGTGCCTGGAGTGCAGGGACAGGGTGGGTCGAGCAGTACTTC.

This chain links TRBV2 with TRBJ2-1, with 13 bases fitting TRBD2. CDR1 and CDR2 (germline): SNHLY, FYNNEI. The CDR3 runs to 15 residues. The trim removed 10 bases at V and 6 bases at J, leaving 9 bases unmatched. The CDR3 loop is CAMQFGTSGTNEQFF. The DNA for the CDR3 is TGTGCCATGCAATTCGGGACTAGCGGGACCAATGAGCAGTTCTTC.

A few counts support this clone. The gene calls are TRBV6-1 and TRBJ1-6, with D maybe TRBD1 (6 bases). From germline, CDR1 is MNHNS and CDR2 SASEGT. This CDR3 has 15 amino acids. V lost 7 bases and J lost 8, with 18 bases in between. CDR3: CASTPGAGEYSPLHF. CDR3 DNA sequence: TGTGCCAGCACCCCAGGGGCAGGAGAATATTCACCCCTCCACTTT.

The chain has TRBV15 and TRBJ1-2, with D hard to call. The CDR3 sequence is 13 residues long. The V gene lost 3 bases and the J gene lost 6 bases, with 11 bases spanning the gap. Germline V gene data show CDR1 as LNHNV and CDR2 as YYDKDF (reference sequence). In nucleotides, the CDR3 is TGTGCCACCAGCAGCTTCCATCCCAATGGCTACACCTTC. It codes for CATSSFHPNGYTF.

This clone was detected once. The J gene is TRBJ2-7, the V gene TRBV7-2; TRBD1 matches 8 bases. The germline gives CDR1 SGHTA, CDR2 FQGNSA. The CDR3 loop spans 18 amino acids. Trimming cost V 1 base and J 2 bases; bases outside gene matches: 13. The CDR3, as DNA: TGTGCCAGCAGCTTAGTGGCCCCGGGACAGGACATGACCTACGAGCAGTACTTC. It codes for CASSLVAPGQDMTYEQYF.

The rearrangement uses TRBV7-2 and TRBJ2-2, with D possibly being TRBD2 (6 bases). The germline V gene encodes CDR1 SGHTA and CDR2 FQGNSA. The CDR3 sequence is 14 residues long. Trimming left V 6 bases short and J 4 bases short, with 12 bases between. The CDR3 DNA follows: TGTGCCAGCAGGGTCCTGGGAGGCACCGGGGAGCTGTTTTTT. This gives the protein CASRVLGGTGELFF.

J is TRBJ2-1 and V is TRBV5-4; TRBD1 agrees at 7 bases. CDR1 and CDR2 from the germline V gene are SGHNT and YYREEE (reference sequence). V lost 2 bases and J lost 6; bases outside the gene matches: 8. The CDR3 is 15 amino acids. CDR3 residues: CASSFGQALGNEQFF. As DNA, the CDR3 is TGTGCCAGCAGCTTTGGACAGGCGCTAGGCAATGAGCAGTTCTTC.

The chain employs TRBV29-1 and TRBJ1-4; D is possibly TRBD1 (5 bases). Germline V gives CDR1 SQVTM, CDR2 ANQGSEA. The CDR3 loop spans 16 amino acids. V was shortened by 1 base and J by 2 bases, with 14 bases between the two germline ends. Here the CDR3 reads CSVEGQSRGTNEKLFF. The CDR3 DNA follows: TGCAGCGTTGAAGGACAGTCCCGAGGGACTAATGAAAAACTGTTTTTT.

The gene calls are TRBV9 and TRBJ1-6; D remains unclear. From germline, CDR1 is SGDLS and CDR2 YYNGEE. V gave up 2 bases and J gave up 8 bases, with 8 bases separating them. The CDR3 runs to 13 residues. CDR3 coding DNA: TGTGCCAGCAGCGTTAAGTCGGATTCACCCCTCCACTTT. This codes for CASSVKSDSPLHF.

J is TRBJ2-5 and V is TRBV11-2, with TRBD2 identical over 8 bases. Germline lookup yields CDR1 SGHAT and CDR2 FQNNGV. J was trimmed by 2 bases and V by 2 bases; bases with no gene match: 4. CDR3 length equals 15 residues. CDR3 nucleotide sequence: TGTGCCAGCAGCTTACTGGGCGGGGGGCAAGAGACCCAGTACTTC. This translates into CASSLLGGGQETQYF.

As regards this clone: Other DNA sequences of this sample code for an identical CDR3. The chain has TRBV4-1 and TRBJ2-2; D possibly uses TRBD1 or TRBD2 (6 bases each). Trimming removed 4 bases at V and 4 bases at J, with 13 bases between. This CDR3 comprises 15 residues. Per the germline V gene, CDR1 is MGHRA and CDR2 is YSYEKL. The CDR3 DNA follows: TGCGCCAGCAGCCGAGGGGGGCAGGGCACCGGGGAGCTGTTTTTT. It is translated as CASSRGGQGTGELFF.